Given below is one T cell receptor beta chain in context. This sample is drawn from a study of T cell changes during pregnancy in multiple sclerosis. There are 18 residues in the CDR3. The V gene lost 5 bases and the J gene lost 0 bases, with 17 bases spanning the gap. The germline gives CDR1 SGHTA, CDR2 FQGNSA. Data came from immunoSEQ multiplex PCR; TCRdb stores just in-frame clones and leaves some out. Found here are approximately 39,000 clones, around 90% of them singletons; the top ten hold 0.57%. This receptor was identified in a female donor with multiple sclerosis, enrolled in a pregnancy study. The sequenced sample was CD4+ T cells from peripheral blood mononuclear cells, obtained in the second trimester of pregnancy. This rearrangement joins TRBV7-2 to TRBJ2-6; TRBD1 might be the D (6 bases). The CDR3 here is CASSPDRARGSGANVLTF. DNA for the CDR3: TGTGCCAGCAGCCCGGATCGGGCCAGGGGCTCTGGGGCCAACGTCCTGACTTTC.